A selection of T cell receptor beta chains follows, all from one sample in a study of control samples from healthy donors and cancer patients. Measured with immunoSEQ multiplex PCR; TCRdb has only the in-frame clones, and not every one. The sample lists fewer than 200,000 clones; around 96% were seen once. Sequenced input: blood. The receptors derive from a woman in her thirties in good health. Each CDR3 is given with its conserved first and last residue. A D gene is named only where the DNA matches it firmly. A row's size may be missing; if present it is once, few, many or a size class.

V: TRBV30
D: .
J: TRBJ1-3
size: .
CDR3: CAWRAVETGNAIYF
DNA: TGTGCCTGGAGAGCGGTTGAAACTGGAAACGCCATATATTTT

V: TRBV7-2
D: .
J: TRBJ1-5
size: .
CDR3: CASSTMAGDNQPQHF
DNA: TGTGCCAGCAGCACAATGGCTGGGGACAATCAGCCCCAGCATTTT

V: TRBV19
D: .
J: TRBJ1-5
size: .
CDR3: CASSAYQGTKNQPQHF
DNA: TGTGCCAGTAGTGCATATCAGGGGACGAAAAATCAGCCCCAGCATTTT

V: TRBV10-3
D: .
J: TRBJ1-5
size: .
CDR3: CAIPRGGVLKQPQHF
DNA: TGTGCCATCCCAAGGGGGGGCGTATTGAAGCAGCCCCAGCATTTT

V: TRBV7-9
D: .
J: TRBJ2-7
size: .
CDR3: CASSLRAGYEQYF
DNA: TGTGCCAGCAGCTTGAGGGCAGGCTACGAGCAGTACTTC

V: TRBV6-4
D: TRBD2
J: TRBJ2-3
size: .
CDR3: CASSEGREPTDTQYF
DNA: TGTGCCAGCAGTGAGGGGCGGGAGCCCACAGATACGCAGTATTTT

V: TRBV6-1
D: .
J: TRBJ1-5
size: .
CDR3: CASSEAGLNQPQHF
DNA: TGTGCCAGCAGTGAAGCGGGCCTCAATCAGCCCCAGCATTTT

V: TRBV27
D: .
J: TRBJ1-1
size: .
CDR3: CASSLQGGGTEAFF
DNA: TGTGCCAGCAGTTTACAGGGCGGAGGCACTGAAGCTTTCTTT

V: TRBV5-4
D: .
J: TRBJ1-6
size: .
CDR3: CASSYGGTRNSPLHF
DNA: TGTGCCAGCAGCTATGGGGGGACCCGTAATTCACCCCTCCACTTT

V: TRBV18
D: .
J: TRBJ1-3
size: once
CDR3: CASSPQQGEAGNTIYF
DNA: TGTGCCAGCTCACCCCAACAGGGAGAAGCTGGAAACACCATATATTTT

V: TRBV2
D: TRBD1
J: TRBJ2-7
size: .
CDR3: CASRVGQASSYEQYF
DNA: TGTGCCAGCAGAGTGGGACAGGCGAGCTCCTACGAGCAGTACTTC

V: TRBV5-4
D: .
J: TRBJ1-6
size: .
CDR3: CASSLVGYNSPLHF
DNA: TGTGCCAGCAGCTTGGTGGGTTATAATTCACCCCTCCACTTT

V: TRBV6-5
D: .
J: TRBJ1-6
size: .
CDR3: CASTPNGSLGSPLHF
DNA: TGTGCCAGCACCCCAAATGGGAGTTTGGGTTCACCCCTCCACTTT

V: TRBV28
D: TRBD1
J: TRBJ1-6
size: .
CDR3: CASRTGMGSPLHF
DNA: TGTGCCAGCAGGACAGGGATGGGTTCACCCCTCCACTTT

V: TRBV7-3
D: TRBD2
J: TRBJ2-2
size: .
CDR3: CASSLTASGSAGELFF
DNA: TGTGCCAGCAGCTTAACAGCTAGCGGGAGTGCCGGGGAGCTGTTTTTT

V: TRBV6-5
D: .
J: TRBJ2-4
size: .
CDR3: CASSYSRVGKNIQYF
DNA: TGTGCCAGCAGTTACTCGCGGGTTGGCAAAAACATTCAGTACTTC

V: TRBV9
D: TRBD1
J: TRBJ1-6
size: .
CDR3: CASSVTTGGGSPLHF
DNA: TGTGCCAGCAGCGTAACCACAGGGGGTGGTTCACCCCTCCACTTT

V: TRBV7-9
D: .
J: TRBJ1-1
size: .
CDR3: CASSFTINTEAFF
DNA: TGTGCCAGCAGCTTCACCATAAACACTGAAGCTTTCTTT